This note documents a single T cell receptor (beta chain) sequence. Its cognate antigen is unknown. Clones were read by immunoSEQ multiplex PCR, and TCRdb kept only the in-frame ones, dropping some. In the table there are roughly 180,000 clones, around 90% of which are singletons. The CDR3 sequence is 16 residues long. V was clipped by 0 bases and J by 3 bases, with 15 bases between them. The germline V gene has CDR1 SGDLS and CDR2 YYNGEE. The source of the sample is a study of T cell responses to AZD1222 COVID-19 vaccine. Whole-study findings and limits: The donor cohort was predominantly white British with a female majority, and clonal diversity may have been underestimated. Among vaccine-associated CD4 TCRs, coverage spanned spike, with dominance at 160-218 and 743-854.

The sample in question was peripheral blood, obtained on day 0 of AZD1222 vaccination. This sequence joins TRBV9 and TRBJ1-2, with D tentatively TRBD1 (5 bases). The receptor comes from an adult in good health. The CDR3 DNA follows: TGTGCCAGCAGCGTAGATGCGGGCAGGGTAGACTATGGCTACACCTTC. The encoded protein is CASSVDAGRVDYGYTF. The full variable domain, with the rest looked up from reference TRBV9 and TRBJ1-2, is DSGVTQTPKHLITATGQRVTLRCSPRSGDLSVYWYQQSLDQGLQFLIQYYNGEERAKGNILERFSAQQFPDLHSELNLSSLELGDSALYFCASSVDAGRVDYGYTFGSGTRLTVV.